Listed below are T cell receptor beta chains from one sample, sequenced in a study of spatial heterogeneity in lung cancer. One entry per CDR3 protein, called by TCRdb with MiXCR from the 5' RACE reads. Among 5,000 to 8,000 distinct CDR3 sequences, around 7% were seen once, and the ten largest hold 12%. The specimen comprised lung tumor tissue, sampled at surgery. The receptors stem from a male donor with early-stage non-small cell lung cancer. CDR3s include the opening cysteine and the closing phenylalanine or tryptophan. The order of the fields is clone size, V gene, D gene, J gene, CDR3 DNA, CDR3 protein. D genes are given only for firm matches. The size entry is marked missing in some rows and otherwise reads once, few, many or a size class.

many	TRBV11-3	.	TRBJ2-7	TGTGCCAGCATCATCCGGTTGGGGACCTACGAGCAGTACTTC	CASIIRLGTYEQYF
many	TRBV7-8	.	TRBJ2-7	TGTGCCAGCAGCTTAAACGCAGGGTCGGACTCCTACGAGCAGTACTTC	CASSLNAGSDSYEQYF
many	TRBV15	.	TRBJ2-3	TGTGCCACCAGCAGAGGGGGGGCAGATACGCAGTATTTT	CATSRGGADTQYF
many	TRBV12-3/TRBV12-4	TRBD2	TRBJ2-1	TGTGCCAGCAGAGGACTAGCGGGAGGTTCCTACAATGAGCAGTTCTTC	CASRGLAGGSYNEQFF
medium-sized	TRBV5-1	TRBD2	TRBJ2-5	TGCGCCAGCAGCCCTCTTAGCGGGGGGGCTGTGGAGACCCAGTACTTC	CASSPLSGGAVETQYF
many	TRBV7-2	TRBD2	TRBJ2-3	TGTGCCAGCAGCTTAGAGGCGCGGGGGGGCTTAGATACGCAGTATTTT	CASSLEARGGLDTQYF
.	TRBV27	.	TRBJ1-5	TGTGCCAGCAGTACACAGGGTTTTGTCCAGCCCCAGCATTTT	CASSTQGFVQPQHF
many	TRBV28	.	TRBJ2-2	TGTGCCAGCAGTTTATACAGGGTTATCACCGGGGAGCTGTTTTTT	CASSLYRVITGELFF
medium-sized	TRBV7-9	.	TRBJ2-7	TGTGCCAGCAGCTTTAGCGGAACCTACGAGCAGTACTTC	CASSFSGTYEQYF
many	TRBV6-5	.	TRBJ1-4	TGTGCCAGCAGTTACTCGATCCTTGCAACTAATGAAAAACTGTTTTTT	CASSYSILATNEKLFF
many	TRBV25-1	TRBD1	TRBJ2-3	TGTGCCAGCAGTGATACAGGGGACACAGATACGCAGTATTTT	CASSDTGDTDTQYF
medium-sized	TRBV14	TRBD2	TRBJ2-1	TGTGCCAGCAGCCAAGGTCTAGCGGGAGGATTTGGTGAGCAGTTCTTC	CASSQGLAGGFGEQFF
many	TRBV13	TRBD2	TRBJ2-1	TGTGCCAGCAGCTTTTGGGGTAGCGGGGTTAGCCAGGGGGAGCAGTTCTTC	CASSFWGSGVSQGEQFF
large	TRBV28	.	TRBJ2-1	TGTGCCAGCAGTACCCTCCGGGGAGACAATGAGCAGTTCTTC	CASSTLRGDNEQFF
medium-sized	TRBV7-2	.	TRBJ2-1	TGTGCCAGCAGCTTAGTTGCTCGGGGGCGCTACAATGAGCAGTTCTTC	CASSLVARGRYNEQFF
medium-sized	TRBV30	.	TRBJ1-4	TGTGCCTGGAGTGGTCCCAACCGACCAAAACTGTTTTTT	CAWSGPNRPKLFF
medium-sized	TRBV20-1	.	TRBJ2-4	TGCAGTGCAGAGACAGTAGCCAAAAACATTCAGTACTTC	CSAETVAKNIQYF
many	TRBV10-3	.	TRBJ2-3	TGTGCCATCAGTGGGCCCCCGGGTGCGAGGACAGATACGCAGTATTTT	CAISGPPGARTDTQYF
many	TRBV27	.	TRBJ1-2	TGTGCCAGCAGTCCCTCCGTCGTTTCTTATGGCTACACCTTC	CASSPSVVSYGYTF
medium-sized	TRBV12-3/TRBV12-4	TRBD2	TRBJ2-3	TGTGCCAGCAGTTTACCGCGGGGGGCCCGCGCTTTTAGCACAGATACGCAGTATTTT	CASSLPRGARAFSTDTQYF
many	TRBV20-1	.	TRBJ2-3	TGCAGTGCCAACCCCCTAACTAGCACAGATACGCAGTATTTT	CSANPLTSTDTQYF
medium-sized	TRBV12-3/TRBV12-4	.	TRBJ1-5	TGTGCCAGCGCACGGGGGGGGAATCAGCCCCAGCATTTT	CASARGGNQPQHF
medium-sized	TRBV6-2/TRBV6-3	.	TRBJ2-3	TGTGCCAGCAGTTCCGCCGCCCGGACGCAGTATTTT	CASSSAARTQYF
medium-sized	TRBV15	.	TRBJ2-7	TGTGCCACCAGCAGAGATCAGGGGCGGGAGCAGTACTTC	CATSRDQGREQYF
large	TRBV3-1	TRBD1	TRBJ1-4	TGTGCCAGCAGCGACAAAGGGGGCATTGGTGAAAAACTGTTTTTT	CASSDKGGIGEKLFF
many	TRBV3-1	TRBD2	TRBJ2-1	TGTGCCAGCAGGCCGACTAGCGGCGGAGATGAGCAGTTCTTC	CASRPTSGGDEQFF
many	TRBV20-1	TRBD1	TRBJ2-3	TGCAGTGCCCTAGGGACAGCCCTCACAGATACGCAGTATTTT	CSALGTALTDTQYF
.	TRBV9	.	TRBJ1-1	TGTGCCAGCAGCGTAGCAGGTCAGGTCACTGAAGCTTTCTTT	CASSVAGQVTEAFF
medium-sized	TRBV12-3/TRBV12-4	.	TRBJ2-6	TGTGCCAGCAGTTTACTGGCCCCCGGCTCTGGGGCCAACGTCCTGACTTTC	CASSLLAPGSGANVLTF
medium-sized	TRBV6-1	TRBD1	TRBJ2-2	TGTGCCAGCAGTGCGTCGACAGGGGCGGGCACCGGGGAGCTGTTTTTT	CASSASTGAGTGELFF
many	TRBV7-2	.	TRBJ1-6	TGTGCCAGCAGGATTGGGGGGGCCGGGGCTCCCCTCCACTTT	CASRIGGAGAPLHF
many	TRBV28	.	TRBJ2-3	TGTGCCAGCAGTTTATGGCAGGATCCAGATACGCAGTATTTT	CASSLWQDPDTQYF
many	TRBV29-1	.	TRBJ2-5	TGCAGCGTTGCGGGGACTTACCAAGAGACCCAGTACTTC	CSVAGTYQETQYF
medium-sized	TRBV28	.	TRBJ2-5	TGTGCCAGCAGTTTACCCCCCCCGGGGGTGGAGACCCAGTACTTC	CASSLPPPGVETQYF
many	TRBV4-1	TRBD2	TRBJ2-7	TGCGCCAGCAGCCAAGATATAGCGGGGAGGGACGAGCAGTACTTC	CASSQDIAGRDEQYF
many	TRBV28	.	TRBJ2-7	TGTGCCAGCAGTTTGTCCCTAGGAAGGAGGGAGCAGTACTTC	CASSLSLGRREQYF
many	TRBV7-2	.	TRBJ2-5	TGTGCCAGCAGCTTCGAGCCACGGACCCAGTACTTC	CASSFEPRTQYF
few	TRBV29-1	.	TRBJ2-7	TGCAGCGTTGTCACAACCTACGAGCAGTACTTC	CSVVTTYEQYF
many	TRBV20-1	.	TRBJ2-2	TGCAGTGCTAGCGTGAGGGGCGGCAACACCGGGGAGCTGTTTTTT	CSASVRGGNTGELFF
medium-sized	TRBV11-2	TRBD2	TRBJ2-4	TGTGCCAGCAGCTTAGCTAGCGGAACTGTGGTCAAAAACATTCAGTACTTC	CASSLASGTVVKNIQYF
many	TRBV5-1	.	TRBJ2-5	TGCGCCAGCAGCTCTGACAGAAATCAAGAGACCCAGTACTTC	CASSSDRNQETQYF
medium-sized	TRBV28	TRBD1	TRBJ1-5	TGTGCCAGCAGTTTACACGGGACAGGGTATCAGCCCCAGCATTTT	CASSLHGTGYQPQHF
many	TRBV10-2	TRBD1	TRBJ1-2	TGCGCCAGCAGTTCGAACTCCAGGGGGACCTATGGCTACACCTTC	CASSSNSRGTYGYTF
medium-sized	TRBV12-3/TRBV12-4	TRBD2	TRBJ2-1	TGTGCCAGCAGTTTTATGGCGGGAGCCGGGGCAAATGAGCAGTTCTTC	CASSFMAGAGANEQFF
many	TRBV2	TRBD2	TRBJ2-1	TGTGCCAGTAGCGGGGGGGCCTACAATGAGCAGTTCTTC	CASSGGAYNEQFF
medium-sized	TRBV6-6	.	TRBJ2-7	TGTGCCAGCAGTTACCGTGCCGGGTCTTCCTACGAGCAGTACTTC	CASSYRAGSSYEQYF
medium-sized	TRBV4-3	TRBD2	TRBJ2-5	TGCGCCAGCAGCCACACTAGCGGGGGGCCCCTCGGTGAGACCCAGTACTTC	CASSHTSGGPLGETQYF
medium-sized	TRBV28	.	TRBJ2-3	TGTGCCAGCAGTGTGGAGTGGGGGACTGGGAAGAGCACAGATACGCAGTATTTT	CASSVEWGTGKSTDTQYF
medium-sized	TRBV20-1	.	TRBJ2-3	TGCAGTGCTAGCCAGACTAGGAGCCCCCTAGGTACGCAGTATTTT	CSASQTRSPLGTQYF
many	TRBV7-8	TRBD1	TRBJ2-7	TGTGCCAGCAGCCTTCAGACAGGGCGGAACGAGCAGTACTTC	CASSLQTGRNEQYF